These 11 T cell receptor beta chains originate from one sample sequenced in a study of CD8 T cells in ankylosing spondylitis. TCRdb re-called the 5' RACE reads through MiXCR, storing one row per CDR3 protein. This sample has about 230,000 distinct CDR3 sequences; over 7% occur once, and the top ten carry around 4.9%. Specimen: blood, either unsorted or a sorted T cell fraction (not recorded which). Source of these receptors: a female donor with ankylosing spondylitis or in good health (not recorded which).

This clonotype was recorded many times. The chain recombines TRBV5-1 with TRBJ1-1; TRBD1 aligns across 9 bases. After removal of 4 bases from V and 4 bases from J, the junction contained 8 bases not matched to a gene. Germline V gene lookup returns CDR1 SGHRS and CDR2 YFSETQ. This CDR3 has 15 residues. The CDR3: CASSPPGQGATEAFF. CDR3 nucleotide sequence: TGCGCCAGCAGCCCCCCGGGACAGGGTGCCACTGAAGCTTTCTTT.

This clonotype was observed a few times. CDR3 in DNA: TGTGCCAGCAGTTTAGGGCTTGGCAATCAGCCCCAGCATTTT. Translation: CASSLGLGNQPQHF. This rearrangement joins TRBV12-3 or TRBV12-4 to TRBJ1-5; D gene unclear. CDR3 length: 14 residues. V was clipped by 1 base and J by 2 bases, with 6 bases between them.

This clonotype has a count of ten or more. The rearrangement links TRBV7-2 to TRBJ2-1, with D unclear. V was pared by 1 base and J by 7 bases, with 11 bases between. This CDR3 is 14 amino acids long. The V gene's germline CDR1 is SGHTA and CDR2 FQGNSA. The CDR3 DNA reads as TGTGCCAGCAGCTTAGATTGGCAGAGGAATGAGCAGTTCTTC. Its translation: CASSLDWQRNEQFF.

This clonotype was recorded at least ten times. The rearrangement links TRBV29-1 to TRBJ2-1, with D perhaps TRBD1 (5 bases). Germline V gene lookup returns CDR1 SQVTM and CDR2 ANQGSEA. The CDR3 contains 13 residues. Trimming removed 1 base from V and 4 bases from J, with 8 bases in between. The CDR3 DNA reads as TGCAGCGTTGAAGCAGACAGTTACAATGAGCAGTTCTTC. Its protein product is CSVEADSYNEQFF.

This clonotype was counted many times. V usage is TRBV3-1 and J usage is TRBJ2-1; possibly TRBD2 for D (5 bases). The length of the CDR3 is 14 residues. Trimming cost V 1 base and J 10 bases, with 14 bases left between them. Looked up from germline, CDR1 is LGHDT and CDR2 is YNNKEL (reference sequence). The CDR3 bases are TGTGCCAGCAGCCAAGGGGCCGGGGTAAGCGAGCAGTTCTTC. Residues: CASSQGAGVSEQFF.

In its sample, this clonotype was seen many times. The CDR3 sequence: CASSLNLAKETQYF. The CDR3 bases are TGTGCCAGCAGCTTGAATCTAGCGAAAGAGACCCAGTACTTC. The J gene is TRBJ2-5, the V gene TRBV7-6; tentatively, D is TRBD2 (6 bases). Trimming removed 3 bases from V and 3 bases from J, with 11 bases in between. In germline, CDR1 is SGHVS, CDR2 FNYEAQ. The CDR3 contains 14 residues.

This clonotype was counted many times. This rearrangement joins TRBV29-1 to TRBJ2-3; the match to TRBD2 covers 8 bases. This CDR3 has 15 residues. V trimming: 7 bases; J trimming: 2 bases; junction bases outside the gene matches: 11. From germline, CDR1 is SQVTM and CDR2 ANQGSEA. This CDR3 reads CSAPLAGGVTDTQYF. In nucleotides, the CDR3 is TGCAGCGCCCCGTTGGCGGGAGGCGTCACAGATACGCAGTATTTT.

This clonotype was recorded at least ten times. This chain joins TRBV4-2 and TRBJ1-2; D perhaps matches TRBD1 (5 bases). CDR1 and CDR2 from the germline V gene are LGHNA and YNFKEQ. The CDR3 is 18 residues long. The V gene lost 0 bases and the J gene lost 4 bases, with 21 bases spanning the gap. For the CDR3, the DNA is TGTGCCAGCAGCCAAGATGGGGAAGGGGCTGGAGCCGGCTATGGCTACACCTTC. Amino acid sequence: CASSQDGEGAGAGYGYTF.

The J gene is TRBJ2-5, the V gene TRBV7-2; perhaps TRBD2 as D (6 bases). Trimming pared 5 bases from V and 5 bases from J, leaving 15 bases between. This CDR3 contains 14 residues. Germline V lookup: CDR1 SGHTA, CDR2 FQGNSA. The CDR3 loop reads CASSGRLVGETQYF. As DNA, the CDR3 is TGTGCCAGCAGCGGTCGACTAGTGGGGGAGACCCAGTACTTC.

The rearrangement joins TRBV4-3 to TRBJ2-5; D might be TRBD1 or TRBD2, each matching 5 bases. V lost 0 bases and J 5 bases, leaving 16 bases between the germline ends. Germline-derived CDR1 and CDR2 are LGHNA and YSLEER. This CDR3 region has 16 residues. DNA for the CDR3: TGCGCCAGCAGCCAAGAATACGGGACGTCCGGGGAGACCCAGTACTTC. As protein: CASSQEYGTSGETQYF.

This clonotype was found many times. The V and J genes are TRBV5-1 and TRBJ2-3, with 8 bases identical to TRBD2. CDR3 length: 15 residues. Germline V lookup: CDR1 SGHRS, CDR2 YFSETQ. J gave up 7 bases and V 1 base, and 8 bases lay outside the gene matches. The CDR3 DNA is TGCGCCAGCAGCTTGACTAGCGGCCTATATAATACGCAGTATTTT. This gives the protein CASSLTSGLYNTQYF.